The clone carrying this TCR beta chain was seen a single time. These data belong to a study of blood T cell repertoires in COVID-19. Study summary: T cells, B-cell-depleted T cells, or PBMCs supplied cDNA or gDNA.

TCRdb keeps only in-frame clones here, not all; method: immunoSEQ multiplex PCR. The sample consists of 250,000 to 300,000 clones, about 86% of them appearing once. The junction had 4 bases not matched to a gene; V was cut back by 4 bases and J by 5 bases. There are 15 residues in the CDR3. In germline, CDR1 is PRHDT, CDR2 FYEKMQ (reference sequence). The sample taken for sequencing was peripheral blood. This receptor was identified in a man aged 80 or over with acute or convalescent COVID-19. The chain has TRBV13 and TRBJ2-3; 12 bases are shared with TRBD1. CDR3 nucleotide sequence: TGTGCCAGCAGCTCCCGGGACAGGGGGCAAGATACGCAGTATTTT. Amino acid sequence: CASSSRDRGQDTQYF.